This T cell receptor (beta chain) was captured in a study of T cell responses to AZD1222 COVID-19 vaccine. Libraries were prepared by immunoSEQ multiplex PCR; TCRdb keeps only in-frame clonotypes and omits some of them. The sample records 100,000 to 150,000 clones, around 90% being singletons. With regard to this clone: Its matching antigen is unknown.

General observations from the study: In all cases, repertoires were sampled only after the peak T cell response. The CD4 TCRs associated with vaccination extended across spike and predominated at 160-218 and 743-854. The reported proportion of spike-specific TCRs targeting unmutated variant regions was nearly half.

The sample in question was peripheral blood, obtained on day 0 of AZD1222 vaccination. The clonotype originates from an adult in good health.

For the CDR3, the DNA is TGTGCCAGCAGCCCCTTCTCCGCGGCTCCCGAAGCTTTCTTT. This codes for CASSPFSAAPEAFF. V usage is TRBV7-2 and J usage is TRBJ1-1, with unresolved D. The CDR3 has 14 residues. Trimming took off 5 bases at V and 8 bases at J, with 18 bases between the two ends. Germline lookup yields CDR1 SGHTA and CDR2 FQGNSA.